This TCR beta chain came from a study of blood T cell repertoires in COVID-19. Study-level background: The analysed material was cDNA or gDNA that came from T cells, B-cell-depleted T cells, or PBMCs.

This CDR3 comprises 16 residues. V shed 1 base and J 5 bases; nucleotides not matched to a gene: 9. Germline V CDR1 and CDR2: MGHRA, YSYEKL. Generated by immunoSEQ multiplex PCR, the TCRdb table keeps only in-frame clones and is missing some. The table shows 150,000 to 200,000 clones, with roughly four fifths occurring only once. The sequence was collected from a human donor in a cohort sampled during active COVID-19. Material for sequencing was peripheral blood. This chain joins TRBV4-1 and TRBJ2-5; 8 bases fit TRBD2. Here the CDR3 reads CASSQVGTRFVETQYF. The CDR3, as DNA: TGCGCCAGCAGCCAAGTTGGGACTAGGTTTGTGGAGACCCAGTACTTC.